The T cell receptor (beta chain) under discussion was sequenced for a study of blood T cell repertoires in COVID-19 (dated by TCRdb to the early 2020s). Concerning the study at large: Samples from collaborators originated in the United States, Italy and Spain and spanned both the acute and convalescent phases of COVID-19. The prospective study material was composed of cDNA or gDNA derived from T cells, B-cell-depleted T cells, or PBMCs. The dataset comprised deeply sampled blood TCRbeta repertoires from subjects exposed to, actively infected with, or recovered from COVID-19. The repertoires were made available in a free public database intended to serve as a resource for research on the immune response to SARS-CoV-2. The samples were drawn from the first 160 participants of the ongoing ImmuneRACE study and from some 1,300 subjects provided by 6 global collaborators. Nearly every sample came with metadata listing a de-identified subject ID, COVID-19 status, age in years and sex. Where available, HLA class I and class II types were obtained from metadata supplied by the sample provider rather than from assay-based typing.

Study-wide conclusions, independent of this receptor: Clinical and demographic metadata were provided uncurated, with the amount varying by source and participant.

The immunoSEQ Assay, a bias-controlled multiplex PCR, was used to amplify TCRbeta CDR3 regions from genomic DNA. The authors' pipeline ran thus. The number of nucleated cells in each sample was estimated by amplification of reference gene primers within the assay. To quantify the absolute abundance of each unique TCRbeta CDR3 rearrangement, sequence reads were collapsed and filtered. For each sample, productive Simpson clonality was calculated as the square root of Simpson's diversity index over productive rearrangements. Sourced from immuneACCESS, this table was stored by TCRdb with only in-frame sequences that have V and J called. A share of the clones is absent; for the studies checked, an unresolved V gene accounts for under half, and the remainder has no known explanation. Clone size and V and J calls were adopted from that table, with D and trimming inferred from the DNA. Counted in this sample were around 300,000 clones; around 90% of them appeared once. Jointly, the top ten make up 1.5% to 2% of the sample.

From a lookup of the germline V gene, CDR1 and CDR2 are MNHEY and SVGAGI. The CDR3 spans 15 residues, from the cysteine through the phenylalanine. The retained sequence is limited to the CDR3, 45 bases, with the frame set at the first base. V is clipped by 0 bases and J by 3 bases, and the sequence between their germline boundaries is 8 bases long. In the prospective study, participants were about 18 to 100 years old, resided in 20 to 30 geographic areas of the United States, and were enrolled through a virtual design. Cohort assignment in the prospective study relied on participant-reported clinical history from a screening survey and a study questionnaire. In the prospective study, whole blood, serum and a nasopharyngeal or oropharyngeal swab were collected from each participant by mobile phlebotomists. Prospective study participants could optionally give additional blood draws and questionnaires over an approximately 2-month period. Before DNA extraction, blood samples from the prospective study were shipped at room temperature or frozen.

Concerning this clone itself: Its antigen is currently not known. Base qualities are missing; no much larger clone stands one base away.

The chain is made from TRBV6-5 and TRBJ1-4; the D segment cannot be called with confidence. Sample: PBMCs or T cells enriched from blood (not recorded which). This TCR came from a woman aged 18-29 years with acute COVID-19. The CDR3 protein: CASSYSRGSNEKLFF. In nucleotide form, the sequence is TGTGCCAGCAGTTACTCGAGAGGGTCTAATGAAAAACTGTTTTTT.